These 23 T cell receptor beta chains share one sample of origin, sequenced in a study of control samples from healthy donors and cancer patients. TCRdb keeps only in-frame clones here, not all; method: immunoSEQ multiplex PCR. This sample carries about 86,000 clones, approximately 94% of them seen once, and the ten largest clones take approximately 4.8%. Sequenced sample: blood. These receptors came from a woman younger than 30 in good health.

The rearrangement uses TRBV5-1 and TRBJ2-1; the D is unclear. CDR1 SGHRS and CDR2 YFSETQ come from the germline V gene. The CDR3 totals 14 residues. V was clipped by 4 bases and J by 3 bases, with 11 bases between them. This CDR3 reads CASSVGTGYNEQFF. The CDR3 nucleotides read TGCGCCAGCAGCGTAGGCACCGGCTACAATGAGCAGTTCTTC.

This clone was seen only once. V usage is TRBV5-1 and J usage is TRBJ1-2; no reliable D call. Trimming took 7 bases from V and 5 from J, leaving 9 bases between them. Germline V lookup: CDR1 SGHRS, CDR2 YFSETQ. This CDR3 has 11 residues. CDR3 in amino acids: CASSGGYGYTF. The CDR3 nucleotides read TGCGCCAGCTCCGGCGGTTATGGCTACACCTTC.

V is TRBV4-1 and J is TRBJ2-7; 12 bases fit TRBD2. This CDR3 spans 15 amino acids. Trimming cost V 2 bases and J 3 bases; bases outside gene matches: 2. The germline CDR1 and CDR2 sequences are MGHRA and YSYEKL. Here the CDR3 DNA reads TGCGCCAGCAGCCAATTACTAGCGGGGGGCTACGAGCAGTACTTC. This gives the protein CASSQLLAGGYEQYF.

A single count supports this clone. This chain connects TRBV3-1 (or the pseudogene TRBV3-2) to TRBJ1-4; no clear D gene. The CDR3 is 15 amino acids. Trimming pared 0 bases from V and 4 bases from J, leaving 9 bases between. In germline, CDR1 is LGHDT, CDR2 YNNKEL (reference sequence). As DNA, the CDR3 is TGTGCCAGCAGCCAAGAAGGACTAGGTAATGAAAAACTGTTTTTT. It translates to CASSQEGLGNEKLFF.

The J gene is TRBJ2-1, the V gene TRBV2; 8 bases are a match to TRBD2. The CDR3 is 16 residues long. V dropped 3 bases and J dropped 5; count of bases not matched to a gene: 9. Germline CDR1 and CDR2: SNHLY and FYNNEI. CDR3 sequence (DNA): TGTGCCAGCAGTGACCCCCAGCGGGGGAAAAACAATGAGCAGTTCTTC. This encodes CASSDPQRGKNNEQFF.

V gene TRBV28 combines with J gene TRBJ1-2, with 7 bases aligning to TRBD1. After removal of 5 bases from V and 2 bases from J, the junction contained 5 bases not matched to a gene. Per germline, CDR1 MDHEN and CDR2 SYDVKM. CDR3 length: 14 residues. The CDR3 loop reads CASSPGTANYGYTF. CDR3 nucleotide sequence: TGTGCCAGCAGTCCAGGGACAGCGAACTATGGCTACACCTTC.

The chain is built from TRBV12-2 and TRBJ2-1; no DNA check was done on the table's D call, TRBD1. TRBV12-2 is annotated as a pseudogene. The length of the CDR3 is 18 residues. The CDR3 here is CASRLVWEETGNNNEQFF. CDR3 DNA sequence: TGTGCAAGTCGCTTAGTATGGGAGGAGACAGGGAACAACAATGAGCAGTTCTTC.

This chain uses TRBV14 with TRBJ2-2; 7 nucleotides align to TRBD2. Germline loops: CDR1 SGHDN, CDR2 FVKESK. V was clipped by 6 bases and J by 4 bases; unmatched bases: 5. The CDR3 length is 14 residues. CDR3 DNA: TGTGCCAGCAGGGAAGCGGGGAGCACCGGGGAGCTGTTTTTT. Translating it yields CASREAGSTGELFF.

V gene TRBV7-2 combines with J gene TRBJ2-7; D gene unclear. V was shortened by 1 base and J by 3 bases, with 7 bases between the two germline ends. This CDR3 contains 13 residues. Germline CDR1 SGHTA, CDR2 FQGNSA. CDR3 region: CASSLDPNYEQYF. In DNA form, the CDR3 reads TGTGCCAGCAGCTTAGATCCGAACTACGAGCAGTACTTC.

The V call is TRBV2, the J call TRBJ2-3; TRBD2 is a possible D gene (6 bases). Germline CDR1 reads SNHLY; CDR2 reads FYNNEI. V lost 1 base to trimming and J lost 4 bases, with 9 bases between them. The CDR3 totals 14 residues. DNA for the CDR3: TGTGCCAGCAGTGAAGGGTGGGGGGCAGATACGCAGTATTTT. As protein: CASSEGWGADTQYF.

The chain employs TRBV28 and TRBJ1-1; D unresolved. CDR3 size: 13 residues. The V gene lost 11 bases and the J gene lost 1 base, with 14 bases spanning the gap. Germline V lookup: CDR1 MDHEN, CDR2 SYDVKM. CDR3 DNA sequence: TGTGCCTCCACCCCAAACACGAACACTGAAGCTTTCTTT. Protein: CASTPNTNTEAFF.

J is TRBJ1-2 and V is TRBV5-1; D might be TRBD1 (5 bases). The CDR3 is made up of 14 amino acids. The V and J ends lost 0 bases and 6 bases respectively, with 12 bases between them. Per the germline V gene, CDR1 is SGHRS and CDR2 is YFSETQ. The CDR3 DNA is TGCGCCAGCAGCTTGGCCTTAGGGGCAAATGGCTACACCTTC. Translated, it gives CASSLALGANGYTF. Looking up the rest from reference TRBV5-1 and TRBJ1-2 gives the full variable domain: KAGVTQTPRYLIKTRGQQVTLSCSPISGHRSVSWYQQTPGQGLQFLFEYFSETQRNKGNFPGRFSGRQFSNSRSEMNVSTLELGDSALYLCASSLALGANGYTFGSGTRLTVV.

The chain couples TRBV9 to TRBJ1-5; D not certain. V dropped 4 bases and J dropped 8 bases, with 13 bases sitting between them. CDR1 is SGDLS and CDR2 is YYNGEE in the germline V gene. CDR3 length equals 13 residues. The CDR3 here is CASSLREREPQHF. The DNA for the CDR3 is TGTGCCAGCAGCTTAAGGGAGCGGGAGCCCCAGCATTTT.

V and J are TRBV7-2 and TRBJ1-5; TRBD1 matches 8 bases. The CDR3 totals 17 residues. Germline trimming cut 5 bases from V and 6 bases from J; bases unmatched to any gene: 15. In germline, CDR1 is SGHTA, CDR2 FQGNSA. In DNA form, the CDR3 reads TGTGCCAGCAGCGCTACAAACGCAGGGGGCTTCGGTCAGCCCCAGCATTTT. Translating it yields CASSATNAGGFGQPQHF.

The CDR3 sequence: CASSSGPNQETQYF. CDR3 DNA: TGCGCCAGCAGCTCAGGACCAAATCAAGAGACCCAGTACTTC. This chain uses TRBV5-1 with TRBJ2-5; D gene uncertain. The CDR3 runs 14 residues. Germline V gene data show CDR1 as SGHRS and CDR2 as YFSETQ. Trimming cost V 3 bases and J 2 bases, with 11 bases left between them.

The chain employs TRBV7-3 and TRBJ2-3; D remains ambiguous. V shed 5 bases and J shed 1 base, with 7 bases lying between them. This CDR3 has 13 residues. Germline-derived CDR1 and CDR2 are SGHTA and FQGTGA. CDR3 nucleotides: TGTGCCAGCAGCCACCGCGGCACAGATACGCAGTATTTT. Amino acid sequence: CASSHRGTDTQYF.

The DNA for the CDR3 is TGTGCCAGCAGTCCGACAGCGGGGACGCTTGATACGCAGTATTTT. Translation: CASSPTAGTLDTQYF. The rearrangement joins TRBV27 to TRBJ2-3, with TRBD2 matching over 7 bases. The V gene end was trimmed by 5 bases and the J gene end by 6 bases; junction bases not matched to a gene: 11. Per germline, CDR1 MNHEY and CDR2 SMNVEV (reference sequence). This CDR3 spans 15 amino acids.

The rearrangement joins TRBV12-3 or TRBV12-4 to TRBJ2-5; no clear D gene. The CDR3 covers 12 residues. The V gene lost 6 bases and the J gene lost 2 bases, with 7 bases spanning the gap. CDR3 loop: CASSSIQETQYF. The CDR3 DNA reads TGTGCCAGCAGCTCGATTCAAGAGACCCAGTACTTC.

This clone showed up just a few times. This rearrangement joins TRBV6-2 or TRBV6-3 to TRBJ1-5; D is uncertain. This CDR3 region has 13 residues. Trimming took off 4 bases at V and 4 bases at J, with 8 bases between the two ends. Germline V lookup: CDR1 MNHEY, CDR2 SVGEGT. The CDR3 region is CASSSRPNQPQHF. CDR3 DNA sequence: TGTGCCAGCAGTTCACGGCCTAATCAGCCCCAGCATTTT.

Worth noting for this clone: Germline is not matched at one junction end, which may reflect a read error. This rearrangement joins TRBV3-1 (or the pseudogene TRBV3-2) to TRBJ2-3; D ambiguous. The CDR3 contains 15 residues. CDR1 and CDR2 from the germline V gene are LGHDT and YNNKEL (reference sequence). The CDR3: CAGSQGPDRTDTQYF. The CDR3 DNA sequence: TGTGCCGGCAGCCAAGGCCCCGATCGCACAGATACGCAGTATTTT.

The gene calls are TRBV5-1 and TRBJ1-4; D is undetermined. V dropped 1 base and J dropped 6 bases, with 16 bases sitting between them. The CDR3 consists of 16 residues. Germline V CDR1 and CDR2: SGHRS, YFSETQ. Written as DNA, the CDR3 is TGCGCCAGCAGCTTGTTGGTCGGGGAGGGAGATGAAAAACTGTTTTTT. It specifies CASSLLVGEGDEKLFF.

Only one count was recorded for this clone. The chain couples TRBV28 to TRBJ2-7; D is undetermined. Trimming pared 3 bases from V and 5 bases from J, leaving 14 bases between. The CDR3 length is 14 residues. Germline assignment: CDR1 MDHEN and CDR2 SYDVKM. CDR3 sequence reads: CASSLSDSPDEQYF. The CDR3 nucleotides are TGTGCCAGCAGTTTGTCCGATAGTCCCGACGAGCAGTACTTC.

The chain links TRBV7-8 to TRBJ2-1; 9 bases align to TRBD2. The CDR3 totals 18 residues. Germline loops: CDR1 SGHVS, CDR2 FQNEAQ. V lost 3 bases to trimming and J lost 4 bases; unmatched junction nucleotides: 13. The CDR3 nucleotides read TGTGCCAGCAGCTTCGGGGGGGCTAGCGGGGAAATTTACAATGAGCAGTTCTTC. As protein: CASSFGGASGEIYNEQFF.